This T cell receptor (beta chain) derives from a study of blood T cell repertoires in COVID-19. On the study more broadly: Donors in the United States, Italy and Spain gave samples during acute or convalescent COVID-19. PBMCs, B-cell-depleted T cells, or T cells were the source of the cDNA or gDNA that made up the material.

Study processing details: Amplification from reference gene primers served as the basis for estimated nucleated cell counts. Libraries were prepared by immunoSEQ multiplex PCR; TCRdb keeps only in-frame clonotypes and omits some of them. That table furnishes V, J and clone size, whereas the DNA furnished D and trimming. The sample includes roughly 220,000 clones, approximately 84% of them seen just once. The germline V gene encodes CDR1 LGHDT and CDR2 YNNKEL (reference sequence). V lost 4 bases, J lost 3 bases, and 9 bases lay in between. The CDR3 length is 14 residues. The receptor comes from a man aged 45-60 years who had recovered from COVID-19. The chain couples TRBV3-1 (or the pseudogene TRBV3-2) to TRBJ2-2; maybe TRBD2 (6 bases). Sequencing used peripheral blood. For the CDR3, the DNA is TGTGCCAGCAGCCCGGGACTTCACACCGGGGAGCTGTTTTTT. Protein: CASSPGLHTGELFF.